This is a list of T cell receptor beta chains from one sample in a study of cytomegalovirus exposure and HLA in healthy donors. Produced via immunoSEQ multiplex PCR; TCRdb's table is partial and in-frame only. The table lists 100,000 to 150,000 clones, more than 60% of them singletons, with 4.1% in the top ten. The sequenced sample was PBMCs. The source of these receptors is a woman aged 40 to 55 in good health and CMV-seronegative. CDR3s include the opening cysteine and the closing phenylalanine or tryptophan. The D gene is left open where the match is weak. Clone size is given for some rows only: seen once, a few or many times, or a class if the clone is expanded.

cdr3_nt: TGTGCCAGCAGCGAGGGACTAGCGGGAGACCATGAGCAGTTCTTC; cdr3_aa: CASSEGLAGDHEQFF; clone_size: .; d_call: TRBD2; j_call: TRBJ2-1; v_call: TRBV6-4
cdr3_nt: TGTGCCAGCAGCCAAGATCTCAGTTGGGGAGGCAGGGGGCGTTACGAGCAGTACTTC; cdr3_aa: CASSQDLSWGGRGRYEQYF; clone_size: .; d_call: TRBD1; j_call: TRBJ2-7; v_call: TRBV14
cdr3_nt: TGTGCCAGCAGCTTAACGGGAGGGCCGAATGAGCAGTTCTTC; cdr3_aa: CASSLTGGPNEQFF; clone_size: few; d_call: TRBD2; j_call: TRBJ2-1; v_call: TRBV7-3
cdr3_nt: TGTGCCACCCCATCTGACAGACTCTATGGCTACACCTTC; cdr3_aa: CATPSDRLYGYTF; clone_size: once; d_call: .; j_call: TRBJ1-2; v_call: TRBV7-2
cdr3_nt: TGTGCCTGGACGCAACCCCAGGTTCCCGGGGAGCTGTTTTTT; cdr3_aa: CAWTQPQVPGELFF; clone_size: .; d_call: .; j_call: TRBJ2-2; v_call: TRBV30
cdr3_nt: TGTGCCAGCAGTACAGGACTAGCGGGGCAAGAGACCCAGTACTTC; cdr3_aa: CASSTGLAGQETQYF; clone_size: .; d_call: TRBD2; j_call: TRBJ2-5; v_call: TRBV6-1
cdr3_nt: TGCGCCAGCAGCCAATCCTTGTCTAATGAAAAACTGTTTTTT; cdr3_aa: CASSQSLSNEKLFF; clone_size: .; d_call: .; j_call: TRBJ1-4; v_call: TRBV4-1
cdr3_nt: TGTGCCAGTACCCCAACAGGGGCCAGCAATCAGCCCCAGCATTTT; cdr3_aa: CASTPTGASNQPQHF; clone_size: .; d_call: TRBD1; j_call: TRBJ1-5; v_call: TRBV9
cdr3_nt: TGTGCCAGTAGTATTTGGCCTACAACGGGAGGGGAGCTGTTTTTT; cdr3_aa: CASSIWPTTGGELFF; clone_size: .; d_call: .; j_call: TRBJ2-2; v_call: TRBV19
cdr3_nt: TGTGCCAGCAGCTTAGTGATAGGCCTAGGAGGCACTGAAGCTTTCTTT; cdr3_aa: CASSLVIGLGGTEAFF; clone_size: .; d_call: .; j_call: TRBJ1-1; v_call: TRBV7-9
cdr3_nt: TGTGCCAGCAGCGGGCTCGGCGGGGGCTACAATGAGCAGTTCTTC; cdr3_aa: CASSGLGGGYNEQFF; clone_size: .; d_call: TRBD2; j_call: TRBJ2-1; v_call: TRBV9
cdr3_nt: TGTGCCAGCAGCGAATGGGTCGCACAGGGGGGGAAAGAGACCCAGTACTTC; cdr3_aa: CASSEWVAQGGKETQYF; clone_size: .; d_call: .; j_call: TRBJ2-5; v_call: TRBV5-6
cdr3_nt: TGCGCCAGCAGCCAAGATCTTACAGTTAATTCACCCCTCCACTTT; cdr3_aa: CASSQDLTVNSPLHF; clone_size: .; d_call: .; j_call: TRBJ1-6; v_call: TRBV4-3
cdr3_nt: TGTGCCAGCAGTTACTCGACAGGGGGAGAGCAGTACTTC; cdr3_aa: CASSYSTGGEQYF; clone_size: .; d_call: TRBD1; j_call: TRBJ2-7; v_call: TRBV6-5
cdr3_nt: TGCAGCGTTGAGGCCACAGGGGCTGAAGCTTTCTTT; cdr3_aa: CSVEATGAEAFF; clone_size: .; d_call: TRBD1; j_call: TRBJ1-1; v_call: TRBV29-1
cdr3_nt: TGTGCCAGCAGCCGACTCGACCACGAGCAGTACTTC; cdr3_aa: CASSRLDHEQYF; clone_size: .; d_call: .; j_call: TRBJ2-7; v_call: TRBV27
cdr3_nt: TGCGCCAGCAAGGTCCCGGGTGAGGGTGAGCAGTTCTTC; cdr3_aa: CASKVPGEGEQFF; clone_size: once; d_call: .; j_call: TRBJ2-1; v_call: TRBV5-1
cdr3_nt: TGTGCCAGCAGCTTTGAGAGGGCGGCCGGGGAGCTGTTTTTT; cdr3_aa: CASSFERAAGELFF; clone_size: .; d_call: .; j_call: TRBJ2-2; v_call: TRBV11-3
cdr3_nt: TGTGCCAGCAGCTTGGGACAGGTGGGCAATCAGCCCCAGCATTTT; cdr3_aa: CASSLGQVGNQPQHF; clone_size: .; d_call: TRBD1; j_call: TRBJ1-5; v_call: TRBV7-2
cdr3_nt: TGTGCCACCAGCAGAGATCTAGGGGAGGGTCAGCCCCAGCATTTT; cdr3_aa: CATSRDLGEGQPQHF; clone_size: .; d_call: .; j_call: TRBJ1-5; v_call: TRBV15
cdr3_nt: TGTGCCAGCAGCTGGCCGAACACTGAAGCTTTCTTT; cdr3_aa: CASSWPNTEAFF; clone_size: medium-sized; d_call: .; j_call: TRBJ1-1; v_call: TRBV14
cdr3_nt: TGTGCCAGCAGCTTACCCGACGGGTGGACAGAGAACACTGAAGCTTTCTTT; cdr3_aa: CASSLPDGWTENTEAFF; clone_size: .; d_call: .; j_call: TRBJ1-1; v_call: TRBV7-2
cdr3_nt: TGTGCCAGCAGTCGGCAAATCCGACAGGGTAACCCTAAAGAGACCCAGTACTTC; cdr3_aa: CASSRQIRQGNPKETQYF; clone_size: .; d_call: TRBD1; j_call: TRBJ2-5; v_call: TRBV7-2
cdr3_nt: TGTGCCAGCAGCTTGGCGTCTTGGGCAGGGGGCACCGGGGAGCTGTTTTTT; cdr3_aa: CASSLASWAGGTGELFF; clone_size: .; d_call: TRBD1; j_call: TRBJ2-2; v_call: TRBV5-5
cdr3_nt: TGTGCCAGCAGCACATCTAGCGGGGGCTCCTACAATGAGCAGTTCTTC; cdr3_aa: CASSTSSGGSYNEQFF; clone_size: .; d_call: TRBD2; j_call: TRBJ2-1; v_call: TRBV7-2
cdr3_nt: TGCGCCAGCAGCCTAAGACAGGCCCAGGGTAATGAAAAACTGTTTTTT; cdr3_aa: CASSLRQAQGNEKLFF; clone_size: few; d_call: .; j_call: TRBJ1-4; v_call: TRBV4-3
cdr3_nt: TGTGCCAGCAGCTCGTTCTACGAGCAGTACTTC; cdr3_aa: CASSSFYEQYF; clone_size: .; d_call: .; j_call: TRBJ2-7; v_call: TRBV5-6
cdr3_nt: TGTGCCAGCAGCCACCCTCAGGGGTCCTACTACGACAATGAGCAGTTCTTC; cdr3_aa: CASSHPQGSYYDNEQFF; clone_size: .; d_call: .; j_call: TRBJ2-1; v_call: TRBV11-3
cdr3_nt: TGCGCCACCAGGGCGGCTAGCGGGGGGGAAGAGACCCAGTACTTC; cdr3_aa: CATRAASGGEETQYF; clone_size: .; d_call: TRBD2; j_call: TRBJ2-5; v_call: TRBV10-2
cdr3_nt: TGTGCCAGTACTCAGACGGACAGGGTTTTCTACGAGCAGTACTTC; cdr3_aa: CASTQTDRVFYEQYF; clone_size: .; d_call: TRBD1; j_call: TRBJ2-7; v_call: TRBV19
cdr3_nt: TGTGCCAGCACCCTCCTTGGGGGGGGATCAGCCTACGAGCAGTACTTC; cdr3_aa: CASTLLGGGSAYEQYF; clone_size: few; d_call: TRBD2; j_call: TRBJ2-7; v_call: TRBV9
cdr3_nt: TGTGCCAGCAGCTTGGGATTGGCTAGCGGGAGGGCTGGGGCCAACGTCCTGACTTTC; cdr3_aa: CASSLGLASGRAGANVLTF; clone_size: .; d_call: TRBD2; j_call: TRBJ2-6; v_call: TRBV5-6
cdr3_nt: TGTGCCAGCAGCGTAACAGGGAAAATCACTGAAGCTTTCTTT; cdr3_aa: CASSVTGKITEAFF; clone_size: few; d_call: .; j_call: TRBJ1-1; v_call: TRBV5-4
cdr3_nt: TGTGCCAGCAGCCCCCTGGCGGGGGGAAGGAGCACAGATACGCAGTATTTT; cdr3_aa: CASSPLAGGRSTDTQYF; clone_size: .; d_call: TRBD2; j_call: TRBJ2-3; v_call: TRBV13
cdr3_nt: TGTGCCAGCAGCTTGGGCCCGGCGGGGGCGGAAGAGACCCAGTACTTC; cdr3_aa: CASSLGPAGAEETQYF; clone_size: .; d_call: .; j_call: TRBJ2-5; v_call: TRBV5-4
cdr3_nt: TGTGCCAGCAGTCCCTACGGACAGGGGAACGTGAATGAGCAGTTCTTC; cdr3_aa: CASSPYGQGNVNEQFF; clone_size: .; d_call: TRBD1; j_call: TRBJ2-1; v_call: TRBV28
cdr3_nt: TGTGCCAGCAGCTCCCGCGGGACTGTCTCCTACGAGCAGTACTTC; cdr3_aa: CASSSRGTVSYEQYF; clone_size: .; d_call: .; j_call: TRBJ2-7; v_call: TRBV13
cdr3_nt: TGTGCCAGCAGCTTAAGACTAGCGGGGCTATCCTCCTACGAGCAGTACTTC; cdr3_aa: CASSLRLAGLSSYEQYF; clone_size: .; d_call: TRBD2; j_call: TRBJ2-7; v_call: TRBV7-2
cdr3_nt: TGTGCCAGCAGTTTCTCCCGCAGGGTGGGACTAGTAGGCTACACCTTC; cdr3_aa: CASSFSRRVGLVGYTF; clone_size: .; d_call: .; j_call: TRBJ1-2; v_call: TRBV6-5
cdr3_nt: TGTGCCAGCAGCCAAGATCCGGGACAGGGCCTAGGAGTAGGTTTCTACGAGCAGTACTTC; cdr3_aa: CASSQDPGQGLGVGFYEQYF; clone_size: .; d_call: TRBD1; j_call: TRBJ2-7; v_call: TRBV4-2
cdr3_nt: TGTGCCAGCTCAGGAGGACAGCCGAGCTCCTACGAGCAGTACTTC; cdr3_aa: CASSGGQPSSYEQYF; clone_size: .; d_call: .; j_call: TRBJ2-7; v_call: TRBV18
cdr3_nt: TGTGCCAGCATGGATCGGGATAACTACGAGCAGTACTTC; cdr3_aa: CASMDRDNYEQYF; clone_size: medium-sized; d_call: .; j_call: TRBJ2-7; v_call: TRBV2
cdr3_nt: TGTGCCAGCAGCTTAGGGCAGATCTATGGCTACACCTTC; cdr3_aa: CASSLGQIYGYTF; clone_size: .; d_call: .; j_call: TRBJ1-2; v_call: TRBV7-9
cdr3_nt: TGCGCCAGCAGCCAGGACAGCGCGGGTGAGCAGTACTTC; cdr3_aa: CASSQDSAGEQYF; clone_size: .; d_call: .; j_call: TRBJ2-7; v_call: TRBV5-1
cdr3_nt: TGTGCCAGCAGCTTCTGGGGGGGGGTTCCGAATGAGCAGTTCTTC; cdr3_aa: CASSFWGGVPNEQFF; clone_size: once; d_call: TRBD2; j_call: TRBJ2-1; v_call: TRBV7-8
cdr3_nt: TGTGCCAGCAGCTTCGGGAATCAGCCCCAGCATTTT; cdr3_aa: CASSFGNQPQHF; clone_size: .; d_call: .; j_call: TRBJ1-5; v_call: TRBV5-6
cdr3_nt: TGCGCCAGCAGCTTCGGGACTAAGCAGTACTTC; cdr3_aa: CASSFGTKQYF; clone_size: .; d_call: TRBD2; j_call: TRBJ2-5; v_call: TRBV5-1
cdr3_nt: TGTGCCAGCAGCGAGAACACAGATACGCAGTATTTT; cdr3_aa: CASSENTDTQYF; clone_size: .; d_call: .; j_call: TRBJ2-3; v_call: TRBV11-3
cdr3_nt: TGTGCCAGCAGTTCCTTGACAGCGAACACCGGGGAGCTGTTTTTT; cdr3_aa: CASSSLTANTGELFF; clone_size: .; d_call: .; j_call: TRBJ2-2; v_call: TRBV6-6
cdr3_nt: TGTGCCAGCAGTGAATTGGGGACAGTGGGTGAGCAGTTCTTC; cdr3_aa: CASSELGTVGEQFF; clone_size: .; d_call: TRBD1; j_call: TRBJ2-1; v_call: TRBV2
cdr3_nt: TGTGCCAGCAGTTACAGCTTCCGGGCCAGGGTGTACGAGCAGTACTTC; cdr3_aa: CASSYSFRARVYEQYF; clone_size: .; d_call: .; j_call: TRBJ2-7; v_call: TRBV6-6
cdr3_nt: TGCGCCAGCAGCTTGGGACAGCTCACAGATACGCAGTATTTT; cdr3_aa: CASSLGQLTDTQYF; clone_size: .; d_call: .; j_call: TRBJ2-3; v_call: TRBV5-1